The present entry profiles one T cell receptor beta chain with its context. The repertoire was sequenced with immunoSEQ multiplex PCR; TCRdb's copy has only in-frame clones and lacks some. Of about 63,000 clones listed, over 80% are singletons. Trimming took off 3 bases at V and 3 bases at J, with 9 bases between the two ends. Germline CDR1 reads MNHNY; CDR2 reads SVGAGI (reference sequence). The CDR3 has 13 amino acids. These data belong to a study of siplizumab effects on memory and regulatory T cells. The clonotype was recovered from a human donor in good health. This sequence joins TRBV6-6 and TRBJ2-7; D remains ambiguous. Sequencing was performed on memory CD4+ T cells sorted from blood. The CDR3 is CASSYPGNYEQYF. CDR3 DNA: TGTGCCAGCAGTTATCCCGGTAACTACGAGCAGTACTTC.